The sequence of this T cell receptor beta chain was determined in a study of T-cell memory formation after mild COVID-19. On this clonotype itself: Antigen specificity is unknown.

V gave up 5 bases and J gave up 1 base; unmatched junction bases: 9. CDR1 and CDR2 (germline): SGHTA, FQGNSA. The CDR3 spans 17 residues. Constant-segment primers and 5'RACE yielded cDNA libraries for TCR alpha and TCR beta, each carrying sample barcodes and UMIs. TCRdb reprocessed the 5' RACE reads via MiXCR and lists one record per CDR3 protein. The data contain hundreds of thousands of distinct CDR3 sequences, about 13% of them seen just once; the ten biggest clones take up 22%. Study results and limitations: Cross-reactive memory seemingly joined, as some responding clones were found in pre-infection memory. Later expanders leaned toward CD4+, whereas clones contracting from day 15 to 85 were balanced CD4/CD8. Among CD4+ contracting clones, most were CM and EM, and CD8+ ones EMRA.

Source material: PBMCs or a T cell subset sorted from them (not recorded which). The receptor comes from a young man who had mild COVID-19 (a few samples of this study predate the infection). Cell type and time point are not known. The rearrangement uses TRBV7-2 and TRBJ2-1; TRBD2 aligns across 9 bases. The CDR3 coding sequence is TGTGCCAGCAGCCCCAGGGGGAGCGGGGGGTCCTACAATGAGCAGTTCTTC. The encoded protein is CASSPRGSGGSYNEQFF.